The T cell receptor (beta chain) described here comes from a study of cytomegalovirus exposure and HLA in healthy donors. This CDR3 contains 15 residues. With 5 bases clipped from V and 3 bases from J, the junction kept 6 bases outside the gene matches. Looked up from germline, CDR1 is MNHEY and CDR2 is SVGAGI. Data came from immunoSEQ multiplex PCR; TCRdb stores just in-frame clones and leaves some out. The sample lists over 150,000 clones, around 80% occurring once. The sequencing input was PBMCs. The receptor was isolated from a woman in her twenties or thirties in good health and CMV-seropositive. The chain recombines TRBV6-5 with TRBJ2-1, with TRBD1 matching 8 bases. The CDR3 DNA reads as TGTGCCAGCAGTAGTGAGACAGGGGTCTACAATGAGCAGTTCTTC. As protein: CASSSETGVYNEQFF.